The TCR beta chain described here comes from a study of cytomegalovirus exposure and HLA in healthy donors. Study-wide results and caveats: TCR clusters originating in the first cohort tended to co-occur in the roughly 110 validation repertoires, according to a later analysis. The study put 150 or so TCR beta chains on its list as cytomegalovirus-associated. Many donors carried some public TCRs, although rarity characterized most TCR sequences.

Concerning this clone itself: The antigen is unknown.

The method was immunoSEQ multiplex PCR; TCRdb's version includes in-frame clones alone and lacks a portion of them. The sample carries tens of thousands of clones, around nine tenths recorded once. From germline, CDR1 is SNHLY and CDR2 FYNNEI. This CDR3 has 18 residues. J lost 1 base, V lost 4 bases, and 6 bases had no gene match. Material for sequencing was PBMCs. The chain uses TRBV2 and TRBJ2-6; 11 bases are shared with TRBD2. This TCR was recovered from a woman under 40 in good health and CMV-seronegative. The CDR3 DNA is TGTGCCAGCAGTGGACTAGCGGGATTATGGTCTGGGGCCAACGTCCTGACTTTC. This gives the protein CASSGLAGLWSGANVLTF. The complete variable domain, with remaining parts taken from reference TRBV2 and TRBJ2-6, reads EPEVTQTPSHQVTQMGQEVILRCVPISNHLYFYWYRQILGQKVEFLVSFYNNEISEKSEIFDDQFSVERPDGSNFTLKIRSTKLEDSAMYFCASSGLAGLWSGANVLTFGAGSRLTVL.